This T cell receptor (beta chain) was recorded in a study of T cell responses to AZD1222 COVID-19 vaccine. The CDR3 totals 13 residues. The germline CDR1 and CDR2 sequences are GTSNPN and SVGIG (reference sequence). Trimming at V came to 5 bases and at J to 3 bases, leaving 2 bases not matched to a gene. Assay used: immunoSEQ multiplex PCR; TCRdb lists only in-frame clones, some missing. There are about 86,000 clones in the sample; roughly 90% occur only once, and 9.5% to 13% lies in the top ten. This TCR derives from an adult who received the AZD1222 COVID-19 vaccine. The J gene is TRBJ2-7, the V gene TRBV30; 12 bases align to TRBD2. The source material was peripheral blood, sampled 28 days after the second AZD1222 dose. CDR3 sequence reads: CAWSGLAGYEQYF. CDR3 nucleotides: TGTGCCTGGTCGGGACTAGCGGGCTACGAGCAGTACTTC.